This T cell receptor beta chain was identified during a study of cytomegalovirus exposure and HLA in healthy donors. The study's findings and limits: A later analysis showed TCR association rates differing by HLA locus, peaking at DRB1 and lowest at HLA-C. A missense variant in DCLRE1C was later tied to TCR beta V- and J-gene trimming. A previous analysis found most TCR beta V segments productive roughly 90% or roughly 30% of the time. Researchers had no immune exposure information except CMV serostatus available.

Comment on this clone: Its specificity is not known.

Primers for the PCR totalled 60 Vbeta and 13 Jbeta. Libraries were prepared by immunoSEQ multiplex PCR; TCRdb keeps only in-frame clonotypes and omits some of them. Found here are some 98,000 clones, around 70% of them singletons; the top ten hold roughly 2.5%. The CDR3 totals 14 residues. Trimming took 8 bases from V and 7 from J; bases not matched to a gene: 9. Germline CDR1 MNHEY, CDR2 SMNVEV (reference sequence). The clonotype comes from a man in his forties or fifties in good health and CMV-seronegative. Sequenced material: PBMCs. The V call is TRBV27, the J call TRBJ2-1, with TRBD1 matching 9 bases. CDR3 region: CASDDRGNRNEQFF. CDR3 sequence (DNA): TGTGCCAGCGATGACAGGGGGAACCGTAATGAGCAGTTCTTC.